This T cell receptor (beta chain) appears in the sequencing data of a study of T cells in Graves' hyperthyroidism and ophthalmopathy (dated by TCRdb to about 2019). Study-level background: Peripheral blood samples were taken at initial diagnosis, before any treatment was given. Following sampling, methimazole starting at 30 mg daily was given to hyperthyroidism patients, and high-dose intravenous methylprednisolone was given to ophthalmopathy patients. The paper reports TCR Vbeta CDR3 sequencing of 135 peripheral blood samples: fewer than 50 ophthalmopathy, fewer than 80 hyperthyroidism and around 17 progressor patients. For training and testing, the 100 or so patients in the discovery cohort were randomly divided in a 7:3 ratio. Prospective prediction of ophthalmopathy was tested in an independent validation cohort consisting of some 18 hyperthyroidism patients and more than 15 patients who later progressed to ophthalmopathy. A discovery cohort of roughly 100 patients, roughly 45 with Graves' ophthalmopathy and 55 to 60 with stable Graves' hyperthyroidism, was used to find distinguishing TCR V-J signatures. The study also compared thyroid tissue and blood T-cell repertoires from five or six Graves' hyperthyroidism patients.

TCR beta CDR3 regions were amplified from RNA transcripts. The first round of RT-PCR for the TCR CDR3 was performed with the HTBI primer set and the Qiagen OneStep RT-PCR kit. A second multiplex PCR round built the libraries, followed by size selection and purification. Libraries were sequenced paired-end with 100 bp reads on an Illumina HiSeq2000. Processing in the source paper ran as follows. SOAPnuke was used to process the raw data, throwing out any read that contained adapters or uncalled bases, had a mean Phred below 15, or lacked an exact constant-primer or identifier match. High-quality paired reads were merged with COPE v1.2.5, and unique nucleotide sequences were defined as clonotypes. MiTCR v1.1 was used to align the clonotypes against IMGT TRBV, TRBD and TRBJ reference segments. Only V-J combinations with frequency above 0.0001, covering about 99% of repertoires, were analysed. The TCS score was defined as F50 (clonal expansion) divided by E x V (chaos), with BLOSUM62-based TCRdist calculated between CDR3 peptides within each V-J. Welch's t-statistics and random forest reduced 500 to 550 V-J features to some 14, which were used in a naive Bayes classifier (R e1071). In-frame beta chains were kept once TCRdb had trimmed the public reads at Q25 with fastp and called clones with MiXCR. When rows share a CDR3 protein, they turn into one entry using the most common DNA and genes. The V and J calls were determined by TCRdb, not by the authors. Present in this sample are about 400,000 distinct CDR3 sequences, roughly 13% of which were seen just once. Of the sample, approximately 27% is held by the ten largest clones.

Ophthalmopathy patients had moderately to severely active disease, Clinical Activity Score of at least 3, NOSPECS grade of at least 4, and duration under 3 months. The study excluded patients with uncontrolled infections, other autoimmune diseases, pregnancy or lactation. Diagnoses relied on clinical symptoms, serum thyroxine and TRAb, thyroid ultrasound and orbital computed tomography. Ficoll-Paque density gradient centrifugation was used to isolate PBMCs from around 9.1 ml of fresh peripheral blood. Total RNA was extracted using Trizol reagent, and RNA quality was assessed on an Agilent 2100 Bioanalyzer. Worth noting for this clonotype: What this receptor recognizes is not known. No base-level quality is on record; no much larger clone is a single base apart.

Overall study outcomes, separate from this receptor: A 13 V-J signature model separated ophthalmopathy from stable hyperthyroidism, with roughly 88% sensitivity and around 84% specificity in cross-validation and 80%/75% in testing. During validation, the model predicted progression to ophthalmopathy a median of around 7 months ahead of onset, with around 70% sensitivity and more than 72% specificity. Most expanded thyroid clonotypes (frequency above 0.001) were also found in blood, which suggests that blood repertoires may mirror thyroid immune responses. No statistical method was used to fix the sample size in advance, and group allocation was not hidden from the investigators.

This clonotype was obtained from a man between 50 and 59 years old with Graves' ophthalmopathy. Sequenced sample: blood.

The CDR3 region reads CASSMTEARPQHF. In nucleotide form, the sequence is TGTGCCAGTAGTATGACAGAAGCTCGGCCCCAGCATTTT. Recombination connected TRBV19 to TRBJ1-5, with a tentative D gene TRBD1 over 5 matching bases. The germline V gene (reference sequence) sets CDR1 to LNHDA and CDR2 to SQIVND. The CDR3, cysteine through phenylalanine, is 13 amino acids long. CDR3 DNA is the only sequence kept; it has 39 bases, read in frame from the first base. Between the V and J ends, shortened by 3 bases and 9 bases respectively, the junction contains 12 bases.